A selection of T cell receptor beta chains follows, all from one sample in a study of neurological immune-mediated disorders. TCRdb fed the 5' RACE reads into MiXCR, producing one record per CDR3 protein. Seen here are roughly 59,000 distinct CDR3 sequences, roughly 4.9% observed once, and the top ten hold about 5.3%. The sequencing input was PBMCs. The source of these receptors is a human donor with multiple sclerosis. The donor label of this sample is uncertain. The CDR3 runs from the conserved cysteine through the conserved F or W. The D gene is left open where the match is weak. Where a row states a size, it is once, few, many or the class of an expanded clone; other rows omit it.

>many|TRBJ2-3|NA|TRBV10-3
TGTGCCATCAGTGGTGGCACGGTCTCTAGCACAGATACGCAGTATTTT
CAISGGTVSSTDTQYF
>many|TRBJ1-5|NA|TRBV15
TGTGCCACCAGCAGAGATGAAAATCAGCCCCAGCATTTT
CATSRDENQPQHF
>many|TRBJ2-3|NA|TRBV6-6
TGTGCCAGCAGCTCTGCCGGGCGGAGGGGCACAGATACGCAGTATTTT
CASSSAGRRGTDTQYF
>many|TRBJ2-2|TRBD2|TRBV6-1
TGTGCCAGCAGCAAGGGACTAGGCCCAATGAACACCGGGGAGCTGTTTTTT
CASSKGLGPMNTGELFF
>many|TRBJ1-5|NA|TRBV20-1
TGCAGTGCTATGGGCCCATTCAATCAGCCCCAGCATTTT
CSAMGPFNQPQHF
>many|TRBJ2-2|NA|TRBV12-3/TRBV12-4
TGTGCCAGCAGTTTTTTGGAACCCGGGGAGCTGTTTTTT
CASSFLEPGELFF
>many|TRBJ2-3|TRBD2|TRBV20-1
TGCAGTGCTACCGGGACTAGCGGGGGCGGGAGCACAGATACGCAGTATTTT
CSATGTSGGGSTDTQYF
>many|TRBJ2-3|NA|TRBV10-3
TGTGCCATCTCGGTCACTAGCACAGATACGCAGTATTTT
CAISVTSTDTQYF
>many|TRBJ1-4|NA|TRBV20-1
TGCAGTGCTAGCAGGGAATGGGGTGAAAAACTGTTTTTT
CSASREWGEKLFF
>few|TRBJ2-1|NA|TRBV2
TGTGCCAGCAGTGAACCGGCTGCAGGGGCCTACAATGAGCAGTTCTTC
CASSEPAAGAYNEQFF
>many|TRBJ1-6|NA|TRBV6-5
TGTGCCAGCAGTTACTCAGTACCCGTTCTATCGGGCAATTCACCCCTCCACTTT
CASSYSVPVLSGNSPLHF
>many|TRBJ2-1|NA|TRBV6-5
TGTGCCAGCAGTCCCTCCCTTGGGCAGCTACAGTACAATGAGCAGTTCTTC
CASSPSLGQLQYNEQFF
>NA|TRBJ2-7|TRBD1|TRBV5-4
TGTGCCAGCAGCTCCACCGGGACAGGGTACGAGCAGTACTTC
CASSSTGTGYEQYF
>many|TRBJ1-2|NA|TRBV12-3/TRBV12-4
TGTGCCAGCAGTTCCGGGGGGGGGGACGGCTATGGCTACACCTTC
CASSSGGGDGYGYTF
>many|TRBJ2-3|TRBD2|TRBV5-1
TGCGCCAGCAGCTTGCCTAGCGGGGGCCCGGGCACAGATACGCAGTATTTT
CASSLPSGGPGTDTQYF
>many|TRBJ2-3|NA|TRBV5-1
TGCGCCAGCAGCCACGAGGGGAGCACAGATACGCAGTATTTT
CASSHEGSTDTQYF
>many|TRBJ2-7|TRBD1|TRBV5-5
TGTGCCAGCAGTAGTAGGGGGCGGCGGCAGTACTTC
CASSSRGRRQYF
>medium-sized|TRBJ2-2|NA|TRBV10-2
TGCGCCAGCAGTGGTAGGGGAACCGGGGAGCTGTTTTTT
CASSGRGTGELFF
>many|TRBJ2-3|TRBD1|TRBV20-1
TGCAGTGCTGATCCCGGGACAGGGGGCTCAGATACGCAGTATTTT
CSADPGTGGSDTQYF
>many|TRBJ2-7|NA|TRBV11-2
TGTGCCAGCAGCTTAGATCGGTTTGGCGGGTCCGACGAGCAGTACTTC
CASSLDRFGGSDEQYF
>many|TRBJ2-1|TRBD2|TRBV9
TGTGCCAGCAGCGTAGATCCCTACGGGGGGGGCAGGTTCTTC
CASSVDPYGGGRFF
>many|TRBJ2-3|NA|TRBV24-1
TGTGCCACCGCTGAAAGGGGGGGGCCGACAGATACGCAGTATTTT
CATAERGGPTDTQYF
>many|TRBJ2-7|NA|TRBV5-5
TGTGCCAGCAGCTTGGCCGGGACTGTGGCCTACGAGCAGTACTTC
CASSLAGTVAYEQYF
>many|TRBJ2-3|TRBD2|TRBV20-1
TGCAGTGCTTGCGGGGGGTTAAACACAGATACGCAGTATTTT
CSACGGLNTDTQYF
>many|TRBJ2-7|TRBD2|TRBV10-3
TGTGCCATCAGTGAAAGGGAGGGGATCTACGAGCAGTACTTC
CAISEREGIYEQYF
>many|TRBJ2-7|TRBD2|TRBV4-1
TGCGCCAGCAGCCAGTCCACTAGCGGGGGCACCCACGAGCAGTACTTC
CASSQSTSGGTHEQYF
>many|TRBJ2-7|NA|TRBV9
TGTGCCAGCAGCGTAGAGCCCTCTTACGAGCAGTACTTC
CASSVEPSYEQYF
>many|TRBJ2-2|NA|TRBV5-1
TGCGCCAGCAGCTTGTTACAGGCCGCCGGGGAGCTGTTTTTT
CASSLLQAAGELFF
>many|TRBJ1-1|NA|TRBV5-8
TGTGCCAGCAGCCCCGGAGGTGGAGGGAGGAGAAACACTGAAGCTTTCTTT
CASSPGGGGRRNTEAFF
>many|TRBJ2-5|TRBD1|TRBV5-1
TGCGCCAGCAGCTTTACAGGGGAAGAGACCCAGTACTTC
CASSFTGEETQYF
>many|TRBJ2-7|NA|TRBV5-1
TGCGCCAGCAGCTTGGCCCAAAGGGACGAGCAGTACTTC
CASSLAQRDEQYF
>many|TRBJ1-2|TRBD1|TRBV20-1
TGCAGTGCTAGAGCGCCCGGGGACAGGGTAGATGGCTACACCTTC
CSARAPGDRVDGYTF
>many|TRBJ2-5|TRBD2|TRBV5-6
TGTGCCAGCAGCTTGATCCTAGCGGGGGGCGAGACCCAGTACTTC
CASSLILAGGETQYF
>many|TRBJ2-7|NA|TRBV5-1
TGCGCCAGCAGCTTGTCTCGCGGGTCCTACGAGCAGTACTTC
CASSLSRGSYEQYF
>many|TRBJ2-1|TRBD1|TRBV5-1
TGCGCCAGCAGCTCAACGGGACAGGGGGCGCGGCAGTTCTTC
CASSSTGQGARQFF
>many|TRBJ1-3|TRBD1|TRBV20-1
TGCAGTGCTTTAGACAGGGCGGTCGACACCATATATTTT
CSALDRAVDTIYF
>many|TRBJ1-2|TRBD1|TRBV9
TGTGCCAGCAGCGGAACAGGGGACCGCTATGGCTACACCTTC
CASSGTGDRYGYTF
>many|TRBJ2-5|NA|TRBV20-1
TGCAGTGCTACGCACTCAAGGGGGGAGACCCAGTACTTC
CSATHSRGETQYF
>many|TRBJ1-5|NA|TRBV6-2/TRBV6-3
TGTGCCAGCAGCGGAGAGAGCAATCAGCCCCAGCATTTT
CASSGESNQPQHF
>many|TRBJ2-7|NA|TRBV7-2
TGTGCCAGCGGAACGGGTACCATCTACGAGCAGTACTTC
CASGTGTIYEQYF
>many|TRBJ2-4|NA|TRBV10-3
TGTGCCATCAGTGAGTCGATAGATTTAGCCAAAAACATTCAGTACTTC
CAISESIDLAKNIQYF
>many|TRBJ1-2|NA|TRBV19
TGTGCCAGTAGTGCCAGGACAGTACGCGATGGCTACACCTTC
CASSARTVRDGYTF
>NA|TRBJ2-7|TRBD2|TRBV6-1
TGTGCCAGCAGTCCCCGGGGGGGGGCGTACGAGCAGTACTTC
CASSPRGGAYEQYF
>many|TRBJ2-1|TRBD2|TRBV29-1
TGCAGCGTTGACCGTGAAATCGGTCTAGCGGGGGGGCTTGAGCAGTTCTTC
CSVDREIGLAGGLEQFF
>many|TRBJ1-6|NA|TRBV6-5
TGTGCCAGCAGTTACTCTAACAGAAACTCACCCCTCCACTTT
CASSYSNRNSPLHF
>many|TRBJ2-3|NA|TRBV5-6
TGTGCCAGCAGAGCCGGGGGCACAGATACGCAGTATTTT
CASRAGGTDTQYF
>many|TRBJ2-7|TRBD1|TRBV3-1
TGTGCCAGCAGCCGAGGACAGGGCTGGCAGTACTTC
CASSRGQGWQYF
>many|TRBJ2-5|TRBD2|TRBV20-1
TGCAGTGCTAGGGAGGGACTAGCGGGCAAAGAGACCCAGTACTTC
CSAREGLAGKETQYF
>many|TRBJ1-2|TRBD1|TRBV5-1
TGCGCCAGCAGCCTCCGATGGACAGGGGTACCGGATGGCTACACCTTC
CASSLRWTGVPDGYTF